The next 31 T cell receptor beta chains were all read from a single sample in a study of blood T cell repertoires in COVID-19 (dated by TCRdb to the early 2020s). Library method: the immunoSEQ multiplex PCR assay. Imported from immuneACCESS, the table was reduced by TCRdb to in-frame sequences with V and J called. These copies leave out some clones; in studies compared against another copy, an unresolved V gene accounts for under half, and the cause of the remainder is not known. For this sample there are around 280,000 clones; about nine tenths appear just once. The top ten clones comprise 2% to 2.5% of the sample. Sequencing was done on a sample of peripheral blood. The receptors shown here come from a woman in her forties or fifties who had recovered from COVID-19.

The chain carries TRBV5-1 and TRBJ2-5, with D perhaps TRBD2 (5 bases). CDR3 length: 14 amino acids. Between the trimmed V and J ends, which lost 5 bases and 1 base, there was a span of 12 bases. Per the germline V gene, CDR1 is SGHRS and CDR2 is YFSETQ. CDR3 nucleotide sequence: TGCGCCAGCAGACGGGGTCAGGTCCAAGAGACCCAGTACTTC. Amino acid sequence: CASRRGQVQETQYF.

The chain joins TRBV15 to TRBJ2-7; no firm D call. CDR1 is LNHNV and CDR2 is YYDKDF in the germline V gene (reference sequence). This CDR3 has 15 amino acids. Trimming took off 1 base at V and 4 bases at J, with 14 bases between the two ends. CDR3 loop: CATSRGASEYYEQYF. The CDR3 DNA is TGTGCCACCAGCAGAGGGGCTTCTGAGTATTACGAGCAGTACTTC.

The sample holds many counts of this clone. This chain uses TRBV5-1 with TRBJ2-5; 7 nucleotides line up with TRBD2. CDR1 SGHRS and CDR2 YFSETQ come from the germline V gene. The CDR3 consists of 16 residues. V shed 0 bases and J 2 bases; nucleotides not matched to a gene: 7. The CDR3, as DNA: TGCGCCAGCAGCTTGGGGACGGCGGGAGCTCAAGAGACCCAGTACTTC. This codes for CASSLGTAGAQETQYF.

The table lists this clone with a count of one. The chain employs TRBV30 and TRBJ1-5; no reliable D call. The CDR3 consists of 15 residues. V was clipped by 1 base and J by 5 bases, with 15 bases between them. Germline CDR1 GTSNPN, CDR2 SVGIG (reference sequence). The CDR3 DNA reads TGTGCCTGGAGTGCCCGGGCGGGGATTGATCAGCCCCAGCATTTT. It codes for CAWSARAGIDQPQHF.

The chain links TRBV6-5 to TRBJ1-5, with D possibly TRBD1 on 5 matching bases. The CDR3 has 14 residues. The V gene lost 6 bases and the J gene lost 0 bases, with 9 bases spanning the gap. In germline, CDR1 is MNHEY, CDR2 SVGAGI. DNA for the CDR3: TGTGCCAGCAGACTCAGGGATAGCAATCAGCCCCAGCATTTT. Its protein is CASRLRDSNQPQHF.

CDR3 in amino acids: CASSVGRPNGGYTF. The CDR3 nucleotides are TGTGCCAGCAGCGTGGGCAGGCCTAATGGGGGCTACACCTTC. The chain has TRBV9 and TRBJ1-2; no definite D call. Trimming left V 2 bases short and J 8 bases short, with 16 bases between. CDR3 size: 14 residues. Germline V gene lookup returns CDR1 SGDLS and CDR2 YYNGEE. The full variable domain, with the rest looked up from reference TRBV9 and TRBJ1-2, is DSGVTQTPKHLITATGQRVTLRCSPRSGDLSVYWYQQSLDQGLQFLIQYYNGEERAKGNILERFSAQQFPDLHSELNLSSLELGDSALYFCASSVGRPNGGYTFGSGTRLTVV.

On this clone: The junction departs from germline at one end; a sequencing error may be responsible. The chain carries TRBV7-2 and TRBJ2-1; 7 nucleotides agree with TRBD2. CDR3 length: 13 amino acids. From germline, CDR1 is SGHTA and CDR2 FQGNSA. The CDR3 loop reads CASSLAENNEQFF. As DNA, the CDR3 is TGTGCCAGCAGCCTAGCGGAGAACAATGAGCAGTTCTTC.

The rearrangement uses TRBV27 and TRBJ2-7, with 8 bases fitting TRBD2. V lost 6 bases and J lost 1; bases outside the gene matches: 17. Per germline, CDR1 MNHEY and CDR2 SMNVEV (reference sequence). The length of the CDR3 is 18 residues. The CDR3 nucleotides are TGTGCCAGCAGGGCCGGAGCGGGAGCATTAGACCTATCCTACGAGCAGTACTTC. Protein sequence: CASRAGAGALDLSYEQYF.

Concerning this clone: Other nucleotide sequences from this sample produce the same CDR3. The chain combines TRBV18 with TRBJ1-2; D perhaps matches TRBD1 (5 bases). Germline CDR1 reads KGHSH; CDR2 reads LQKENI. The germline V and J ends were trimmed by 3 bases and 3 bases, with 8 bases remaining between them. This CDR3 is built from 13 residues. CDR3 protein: CASSPGLDYGYTF. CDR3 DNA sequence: TGTGCCAGCTCACCGGGGCTTGACTATGGCTACACCTTC.

CDR3 loop: CASSLGSSARGNQYF. The CDR3 bases are TGTGCCAGCAGCCTGGGGAGTTCGGCCAGGGGGAACCAGTACTTC. V gene TRBV7-8 combines with J gene TRBJ2-5, with 7 bases lining up with TRBD1. The length of the CDR3 is 15 residues. The ends lost 5 bases at V and 10 bases at J; junction bases unmatched: 16. Germline CDR1 and CDR2: SGHVS and FQNEAQ.

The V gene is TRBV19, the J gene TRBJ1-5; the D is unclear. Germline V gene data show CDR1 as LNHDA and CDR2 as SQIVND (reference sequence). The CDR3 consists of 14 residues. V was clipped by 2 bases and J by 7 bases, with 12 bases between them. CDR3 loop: CASSIRREDQPQHF. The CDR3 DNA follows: TGTGCCAGTAGTATACGGCGGGAAGACCAGCCCCAGCATTTT.

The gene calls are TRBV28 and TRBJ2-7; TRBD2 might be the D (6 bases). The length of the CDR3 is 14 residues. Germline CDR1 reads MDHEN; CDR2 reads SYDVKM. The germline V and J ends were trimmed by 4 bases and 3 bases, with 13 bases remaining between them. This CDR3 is CASSSLSGFYEQYF. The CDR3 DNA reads TGTGCCAGCAGTTCCCTTAGCGGATTCTACGAGCAGTACTTC.

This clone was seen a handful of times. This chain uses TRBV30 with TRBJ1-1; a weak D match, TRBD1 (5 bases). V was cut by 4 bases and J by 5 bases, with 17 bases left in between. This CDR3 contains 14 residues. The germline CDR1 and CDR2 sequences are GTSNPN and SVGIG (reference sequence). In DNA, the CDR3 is TGTGCCTGGACCAGGGTCAAGGCGGGGACTGAAGCTTTCTTT. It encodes CAWTRVKAGTEAFF.

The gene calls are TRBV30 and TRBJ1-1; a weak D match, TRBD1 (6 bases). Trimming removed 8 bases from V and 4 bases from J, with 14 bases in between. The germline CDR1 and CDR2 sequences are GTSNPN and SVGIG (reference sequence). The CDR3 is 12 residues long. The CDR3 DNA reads TGTGCCGTCGGACAGTTGGTCACTGAAGCTTTCTTT. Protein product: CAVGQLVTEAFF.

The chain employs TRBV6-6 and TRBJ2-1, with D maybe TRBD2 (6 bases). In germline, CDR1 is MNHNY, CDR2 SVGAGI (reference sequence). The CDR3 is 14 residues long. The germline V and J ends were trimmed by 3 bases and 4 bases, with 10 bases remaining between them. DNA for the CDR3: TGTGCCAGCAGTTATGGCGGGGCTTACAATGAGCAGTTCTTC. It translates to CASSYGGAYNEQFF.

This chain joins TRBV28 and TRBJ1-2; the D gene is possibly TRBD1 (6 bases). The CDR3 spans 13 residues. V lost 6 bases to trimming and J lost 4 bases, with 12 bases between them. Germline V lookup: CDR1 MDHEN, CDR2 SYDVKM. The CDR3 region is CASSGGAAYGYTF. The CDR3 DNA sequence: TGTGCCAGCAGCGGGGGGGCTGCCTATGGCTACACCTTC.

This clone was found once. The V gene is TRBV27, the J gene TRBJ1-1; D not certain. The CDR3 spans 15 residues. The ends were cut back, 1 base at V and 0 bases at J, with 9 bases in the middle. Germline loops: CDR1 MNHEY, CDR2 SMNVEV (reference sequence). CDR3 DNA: TGTGCCAGCAGTTTATGGCTAGGAATGAACACTGAAGCTTTCTTT. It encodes CASSLWLGMNTEAFF.

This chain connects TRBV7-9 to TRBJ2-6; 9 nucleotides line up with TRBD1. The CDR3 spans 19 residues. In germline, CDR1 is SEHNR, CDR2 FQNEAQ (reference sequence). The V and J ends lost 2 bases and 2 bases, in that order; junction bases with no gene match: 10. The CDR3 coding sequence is TGTGCCAGCAGCTTAAGACCGATACAGGGGGCGACTGGGGCCAACGTCCTGACTTTC. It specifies CASSLRPIQGATGANVLTF.

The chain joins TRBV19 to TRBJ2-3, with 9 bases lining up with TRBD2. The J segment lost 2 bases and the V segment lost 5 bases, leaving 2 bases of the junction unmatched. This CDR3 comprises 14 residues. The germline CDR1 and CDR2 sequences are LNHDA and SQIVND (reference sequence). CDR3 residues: CASSVAGDTDTQYF. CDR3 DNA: TGTGCCAGTAGTGTAGCGGGGGACACAGATACGCAGTATTTT.

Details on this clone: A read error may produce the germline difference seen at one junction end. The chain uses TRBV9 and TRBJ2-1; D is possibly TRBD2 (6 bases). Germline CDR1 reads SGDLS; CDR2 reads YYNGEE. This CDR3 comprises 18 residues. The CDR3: CANSAPHGGTSRYNEQFF. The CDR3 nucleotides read TGTGCCAACAGCGCACCACATGGGGGGACGAGCCGCTACAATGAGCAGTTCTTC.

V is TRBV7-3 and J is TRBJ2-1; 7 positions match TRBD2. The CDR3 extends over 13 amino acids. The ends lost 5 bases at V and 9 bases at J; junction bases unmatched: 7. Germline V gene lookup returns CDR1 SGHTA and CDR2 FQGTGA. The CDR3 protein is CASSPDWGGEQFF. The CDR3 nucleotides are TGTGCCAGCAGCCCAGATTGGGGGGGTGAGCAGTTCTTC.

CDR3 sequence (DNA): TGTGCCTGGCGGAGTCGGCCTCTGGGCTACACCTTC. This encodes CAWRSRPLGYTF. This rearrangement joins TRBV30 to TRBJ1-2; no clear D gene. CDR3 length equals 12 residues. Deletions cut 5 bases from V and 8 bases from J, with 15 bases between. Looked up from germline, CDR1 is GTSNPN and CDR2 is SVGIG (reference sequence).

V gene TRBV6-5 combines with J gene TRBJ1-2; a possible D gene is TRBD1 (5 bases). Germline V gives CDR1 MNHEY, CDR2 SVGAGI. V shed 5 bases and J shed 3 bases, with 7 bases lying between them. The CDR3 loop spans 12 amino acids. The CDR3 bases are TGTGCCAGCAGTCTAGGGGACTATGGCTACACCTTC. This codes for CASSLGDYGYTF.

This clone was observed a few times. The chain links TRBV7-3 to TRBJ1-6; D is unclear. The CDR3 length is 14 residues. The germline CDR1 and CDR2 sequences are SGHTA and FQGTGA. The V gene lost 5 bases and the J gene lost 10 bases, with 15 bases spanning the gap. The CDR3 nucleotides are TGTGCCAGCAGCAGCGGCCAGCCAATCTCACCCCTCCACTTT. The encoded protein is CASSSGQPISPLHF.

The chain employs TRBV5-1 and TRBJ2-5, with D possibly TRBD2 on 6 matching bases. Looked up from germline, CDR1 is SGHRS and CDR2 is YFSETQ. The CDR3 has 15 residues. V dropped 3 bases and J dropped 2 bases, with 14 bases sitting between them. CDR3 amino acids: CASSWGERVQETQYF. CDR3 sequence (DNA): TGCGCCAGCAGCTGGGGGGAGCGCGTACAAGAGACCCAGTACTTC.

This chain's CDR3 is CASSLSRSNQPQHF. CDR3 coding DNA: TGTGCCAGCAGTTTGTCCCGTAGCAATCAGCCCCAGCATTTT. The rearrangement uses TRBV27 and TRBJ1-5, with D unresolved. CDR3 size: 14 residues. Trimming stripped 3 bases from V and 0 bases from J, with 6 bases between. Per germline, CDR1 MNHEY and CDR2 SMNVEV (reference sequence).

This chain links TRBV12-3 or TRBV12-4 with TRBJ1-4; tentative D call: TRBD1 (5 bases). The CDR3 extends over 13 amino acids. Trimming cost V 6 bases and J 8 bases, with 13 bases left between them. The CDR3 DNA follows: TGTGCCAGCAGGGGACTCAAAAGGGAAAAACTGTTTTTT. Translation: CASRGLKREKLFF.

CDR3 residues: CASSYSTTGQGISGNTIYF. The CDR3 nucleotides read TGTGCCAGCAGTTACTCAACCACGGGACAGGGGATCTCTGGAAACACCATATATTTT. The chain combines TRBV6-2 or TRBV6-3 with TRBJ1-3; 10 positions match TRBD1. The CDR3 runs to 19 residues. The germline V gene encodes CDR1 MNHEY and CDR2 SVGEGT. The V and J ends lost 0 bases and 0 bases, in that order; junction bases with no gene match: 8.

The CDR3 is CASSYEPGGTEAFF. DNA of the CDR3: TGTGCCAGCAGTTACGAACCGGGAGGCACTGAAGCTTTCTTT. The J gene is TRBJ1-1, the V gene TRBV6-5, with unresolved D. CDR1 and CDR2 from the germline V gene are MNHEY and SVGAGI. The CDR3 length is 14 residues. The V and J ends lost 2 bases and 4 bases respectively, with 11 bases between them.

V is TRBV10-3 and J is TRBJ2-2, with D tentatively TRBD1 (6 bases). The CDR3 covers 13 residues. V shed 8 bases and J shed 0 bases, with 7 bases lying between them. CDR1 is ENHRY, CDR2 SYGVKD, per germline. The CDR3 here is CAIGGANTGELFF. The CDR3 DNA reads TGTGCCATCGGGGGCGCGAACACCGGGGAGCTGTTTTTT.

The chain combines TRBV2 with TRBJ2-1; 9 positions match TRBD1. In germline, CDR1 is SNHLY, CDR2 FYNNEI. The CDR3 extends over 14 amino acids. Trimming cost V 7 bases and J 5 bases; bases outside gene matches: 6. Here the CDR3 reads CASKHWDRDNEQFF. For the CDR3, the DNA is TGTGCCAGCAAACATTGGGACAGGGACAATGAGCAGTTCTTC.